This T cell receptor beta chain was recorded in a study of T cell responses to AZD1222 COVID-19 vaccine listed by TCRdb under 2021. Regarding the study in general: Because spike-specific TCR depth and breadth did not differ between the two schedules, AZD1222 recipients who got a second dose at roughly 4 weeks were pooled with those who got a second dose at roughly 12 weeks. Trial participants were enrolled by age into 18-55, 56-69 and 70-plus year subgroups, with roughly 150, 30 and 60 TCR-sequenced participants respectively. A total of approximately 230 trial participants underwent TCR sequencing, of whom 200 to 220 received two doses of AZD1222 and about 26 received two doses of the MenACWY control vaccine. General conclusions and limits of the study: The vaccine-associated CD4 TCRs covered the entire spike protein, and the dominant responses fell in regions 160-218 and 743-854. Most participants were white British and females outnumbered males, and the authors suggested that clonal diversity may have been underestimated. Nearly half of unique spike-specific TCRs reportedly recognized epitopes outside regions mutated in the B.1.351 and B.1.1.7 variants. In the small 56-69-year group, the increase in depth fell short of significance, most likely because of low power. Spike-specific TCR breadth and depth rose significantly after two AZD1222 doses compared with day 0 and with MenACWY recipients. No day 14 peak-response samples were available, so repertoires were characterized only after the peak T cell response. Conclusions about previously exposed vaccinees were limited because only a handful of AZD1222 recipients were SARS-CoV-2 seropositive at baseline.

The CDR3 regions of human TCRbeta chains were analyzed by immunosequencing. In the source study's methods: TCRs in the repertoires were matched against a reference library of SARS-CoV-2-specific TCRs that had been generated with the MIRA antigen-specificity platform. Breadth was defined as the fraction of unique TCRs that were SARS-CoV-2-associated. Depth was defined as the fraction of total T cells that were SARS-CoV-2-associated. Using the MIRA data, every spike-specific TCR was mapped to the spike region that the TCR reacted to and assigned to either a CD4 or a CD8 class. Log10-transformed breadth and depth values were compared by one-way ANOVA with Sidak's multiple comparisons tests. The table comes from immuneACCESS by way of TCRdb, which keeps in-frame sequences with V and J called. Part of the clones is missing from these tables; in studies checked, under half for an unresolved V gene and the rest for unknown reasons. V, J and clone size were drawn from that table, and D and trimming were deduced from the DNA. In all, the sample holds about 150,000 clones, and 90% to 95% of those were seen once. Of the sample, about 5.3% falls within the top ten clones.

As for this clone: There is no known antigen for this receptor. The sample holds no much larger clone one base away, and base qualities are not on file.

The time point label, as the study defines it: baseline before first vaccination. Vaccinee samples were obtained from the UK trials COV001 and COV002, which included a single-blind randomized controlled phase 2/3 trial of AZD1222 (ChAdOx1 nCoV-19) in healthy adults. For TCRbeta chain sequencing, PBMC samples from trial participants were taken at day 0 and at day 28 after the second dose. V is cut back by 4 bases and J by 6 bases, with 5 bases in the junction unmatched. The germline V gene (reference sequence) specifies LNHDA as CDR1 and SQIVND as CDR2. From the cysteine through the phenylalanine, the CDR3 covers 15 amino acids. Only the CDR3 DNA is retained, 45 bases long and in frame from the first base.

The sequence was obtained from an adult in good health. The source was peripheral blood, collected on day 0 of AZD1222 vaccination. The sequence joins TRBV19 to TRBJ2-7; 14 bases in the junction line up with TRBD2. The CDR3 region: CASSKTSGRVGEQYF. DNA sequence: TGTGCCAGTAGTAAGACTAGCGGGAGGGTTGGCGAGCAGTACTTC.